Included here is one T cell receptor beta chain sequence, with context. What it binds is unknown. From the reads, TCRdb called clonotypes with MiXCR, one entry per CDR3 protein. The profile shows more than 85,000 distinct CDR3 sequences, approximately 15% of them singletons. The CDR3 length is 10 residues. From germline, CDR1 is DFQATT and CDR2 SNEGSKA (reference sequence). With 3 bases removed from V and 8 bases from J, the gap between germline ends came to 7 bases. The data belong to a study of T cell repertoires in cytomegalovirus infection. Study overall: The public TCR beta signatures pointed to both CMV infection and matching HLA type. General study findings and limits: Adding up the frequency of public TCR beta families identified people who carried CMV plus the relevant HLA. The ex vivo response showed dominance by HLA-C-restricted CMV-specific TCR beta clonotypes.

The chain couples TRBV20-1 to TRBJ1-2; D not resolved. Sample: PBMCs. The TCR was taken from a human donor in good health (CMV status not recorded). Some clones in this sample may be carry-over from other donors' samples. The CDR3 DNA is TGCAGTGCTAGCAACCCGGGCTACACCTTC. Protein product: CSASNPGYTF.